The rows below give T cell receptor beta chains drawn from one sample of a study of regulatory T cells in long-lasting Graves disease. One entry per CDR3 protein, called by TCRdb with MiXCR from the multiplex PCR reads. Of 530,000 or so distinct CDR3 sequences in the sample, around 16% were seen once. The same sample was also used in a study of T cells in Graves' hyperthyroidism and ophthalmopathy.

This specimen was peripheral blood mononuclear cells (PBMCs), taken at new diagnosis, from a patient treated with antithyroid drugs. Every receptor here comes from a man younger than 35 with Graves disease. The CDR3 runs from the conserved cysteine through the conserved F or W. The order of the fields is D gene, clone size, V gene, J gene, CDR3 DNA, CDR3 protein. A D gene is named only where the DNA matches it firmly. Clone size, where shown, is once, few, many, or a class for clones that have expanded.

>.|.|TRBV6-1|TRBJ2-7
TGTGCCAGCCCTAGGTCTCCAGGTTACGAGCAGTACTTC
CASPRSPGYEQYF
>TRBD1|.|TRBV18|TRBJ2-2
TGTGCCAGCTCACCAGGACAGGGGTCGACCGGGGAGCTGTTTTTT
CASSPGQGSTGELFF
>TRBD2|.|TRBV5-1|TRBJ2-3
TGCGCCAGCAGCGCGGGACTAGCGGGAGGGCCAGATACGCAGTATTTT
CASSAGLAGGPDTQYF
>.|.|TRBV7-9|TRBJ2-7
TGTGCCAGCAGCCCCCCCAAAGGGCGGAAGAGCTCCTACGAGCAGTACTTC
CASSPPKGRKSSYEQYF
>TRBD1|few|TRBV30|TRBJ1-2
TGTGCCTGGAGCAAGACAGGGAACCTCTCCTATGGCTACACCTTC
CAWSKTGNLSYGYTF
>TRBD2|.|TRBV6-1|TRBJ2-7
TGTGCCAGCAGCCAGCGGGAGCAGGCCGAGCAGTACTTC
CASSQREQAEQYF
>TRBD2|.|TRBV28|TRBJ2-1
TGTGCCAGCTTTTCCAGCGGGAGGGCTCCTGAGCAGTTCTTC
CASFSSGRAPEQFF
>TRBD1|.|TRBV27|TRBJ1-5
TGTGCCAGCGGGGGACAGGGGGCGCGAGGCAATCAGCCCCAGCATTTT
CASGGQGARGNQPQHF
>.|.|TRBV30|TRBJ1-3
TGTGCCTGGAGTTCAATTACAGTGAGCTCTGGAAACACCATATATTTT
CAWSSITVSSGNTIYF
>TRBD1|many|TRBV5-1|TRBJ2-7
TGCGCCAGCAGCTTGGCCGGACAGGACGAGCAGTACTTC
CASSLAGQDEQYF
>TRBD2|.|TRBV6-2/TRBV6-3|TRBJ2-1
TGTGCCAGCAGTGACGGACTAGCGTCCTCCTACAATGAGCAGTTCTTC
CASSDGLASSYNEQFF
>TRBD2|many|TRBV2|TRBJ2-1
TGTGCCAGGATCCTGGGACTAGCGGGACGCTCCTACAATGAGCAGTTCTTC
CARILGLAGRSYNEQFF
>TRBD1|many|TRBV20-1|TRBJ1-2
TGCAGTGCCCAGGGGACAGCCTACCTGGCTAACTATGGCTACACCTTC
CSAQGTAYLANYGYTF
>.|few|TRBV20-1|TRBJ2-7
TGCAGTGCTAGAGCCCCCCACGAGCAGTACTTC
CSARAPHEQYF
>.|few|TRBV9|TRBJ2-1
TGTGCCAGCAGCGTAGGAGGTGGAACTAATGAGCAGTTCTTC
CASSVGGGTNEQFF
>TRBD2|many|TRBV20-1|TRBJ2-7
TGCAGTGCTAGCCCCCTAGCGGGAGGCTCCTACGAGCAGTACTTC
CSASPLAGGSYEQYF
>.|few|TRBV20-1|TRBJ1-5
TGCAGTGCCGCTGCGGGGATTCAGCCCCAGCATTTT
CSAAAGIQPQHF
>.|.|TRBV3-1|TRBJ2-4
TGTGCCAGCAGCCCTCCGGGGAGGAACATTCAGTACTTC
CASSPPGRNIQYF
>TRBD2|few|TRBV10-2|TRBJ2-7
TGTGCCACCAGCGGGACTAGCGGGAGGGTAAACCCCTACGAGCAGTACTTC
CATSGTSGRVNPYEQYF
>.|many|TRBV6-5|TRBJ2-3
TGTGCCAGCAGTTGGGACTTAGCTAGCACAGATACGCAGTATTTT
CASSWDLASTDTQYF
>.|many|TRBV12-3/TRBV12-4|TRBJ2-7
TGTGCCAGCAGACCGGGACACCAAGGATACGAGCAGTACTTC
CASRPGHQGYEQYF
>.|.|TRBV27|TRBJ2-2
TGTGCCAGCAGTCCAGACCCCCCCGGACAAGCTTATGACACCGGGGAGCTGTTTTTT
CASSPDPPGQAYDTGELFF
>TRBD1|.|TRBV6-1|TRBJ2-7
TGTGCCAGCAGTGAAGGGGGACAGATGGAGTACGAGCAGTACTTC
CASSEGGQMEYEQYF
>.|many|TRBV2|TRBJ1-1
TGTGCCAGCAGTGATCGGGCGGGAATGAACACTGAAGCTTTCTTT
CASSDRAGMNTEAFF
>TRBD1|few|TRBV9|TRBJ1-2
TGTGCCAGCAGCCCCCGACAGGGCACGAACTATGGCTACACCTTC
CASSPRQGTNYGYTF
>.|.|TRBV5-1|TRBJ2-3
TGCGCCAGCAGCTTGGATCGACAGCGCACAGATACGCAGTATTTT
CASSLDRQRTDTQYF
>.|.|TRBV4-2|TRBJ1-2
TGTGCCAGCAGCCAAGATGAGGGGGGGCGCGATGGCTACACCTTC
CASSQDEGGRDGYTF
>.|.|TRBV20-1|TRBJ2-5
TGCAGTGCTCTTGCCAGGGAAGAGACCCAGTACTTC
CSALAREETQYF
>.|few|TRBV18|TRBJ2-1
TGTGCCAGCTCACCACGGGGGGCGGAGGATGAGCAGTTCTTC
CASSPRGAEDEQFF
>.|.|TRBV9|TRBJ2-5
TGTGCCAGCAGCGTAGCTACCGGCGACAACCTCGGGGAGACCCAGTACTTC
CASSVATGDNLGETQYF
>.|.|TRBV29-1|TRBJ1-2
TGCAGCGTTGAACCTTCTAACTATGGCTACACCTTC
CSVEPSNYGYTF
>.|.|TRBV4-1|TRBJ1-1
TGCGCCAGCAGCCAAGAAAGGCTGACTGAAGCTTTCTTT
CASSQERLTEAFF
>TRBD1|.|TRBV20-1|TRBJ2-3
TGCAGTGCAAGAAGCAGGGGGCGGCGGACAGATACGCAGTATTTT
CSARSRGRRTDTQYF
>TRBD2|many|TRBV20-1|TRBJ2-3
TGCAGTGTTTCCAAACCGGGACTAGCGGGAGGGCCAGGAGATACGCAGTATTTT
CSVSKPGLAGGPGDTQYF
>TRBD1|many|TRBV28|TRBJ1-5
TGTGCCAGCAGTTCCGGACAGGGTGGCACTCAGCCCCAGCATTTT
CASSSGQGGTQPQHF
>.|few|TRBV7-9|TRBJ1-4
TGTGCCAGCAGCTTAGCGTCAGGGACCACAACTAATGAAAAACTGTTTTTT
CASSLASGTTTNEKLFF
>.|few|TRBV4-1|TRBJ1-4
TGCGCCAGCAGCCACCTACAGTACGAAACTAATGAAAAACTGTTTTTT
CASSHLQYETNEKLFF
>TRBD1|few|TRBV20-1|TRBJ2-7
TGCAGTGCTCACCAGGGGGCGGGTCATGAGCAGTACTTC
CSAHQGAGHEQYF
>.|few|TRBV27|TRBJ1-1
TGTGCCAGCATGGGGTTCAGGGGACGATACACTGAAGCTTTCTTT
CASMGFRGRYTEAFF